This T cell receptor beta chain was recorded in a study of OX40 agonist ivuxolimab in advanced cancers. The wider study: Prior therapy, whether anti-PD-1, anti-PD-L1 or anti-CTLA-4, was allowed, and roughly 41% had some.

The V gene's germline CDR1 is MGHRA and CDR2 YSYEKL. This CDR3 has 14 amino acids. Germline trimming cut 3 bases from V and 3 bases from J; bases unmatched to any gene: 4. The study, taken as a whole, reports: Some patients who did not respond also had low normalized T-cell clonal expansion. By week 6 at 0.1 to 3.0 mg/kg, blood CD4+ and CD8+ T cells had expanded clonally.

As concerns this clone: Its antigen is currently unknown.

Assay used: immunoSEQ multiplex PCR; TCRdb lists only in-frame clones, some missing. Of roughly 23,000 clones listed, 77% are singletons. V usage is TRBV4-1 and J usage is TRBJ1-2; 7 bases agree with TRBD1. This sequence was found in an adult with an advanced solid tumor such as melanoma, head and neck, liver or kidney cancer. Material: CD4+ or CD8+ T cells sorted from blood, obtained in a trial of the OX40 agonist ivuxolimab. The CDR3 nucleotides are TGCGCCAGCAGCCAGGCTACAGGGGACTATGGCTACACCTTC. Its translation: CASSQATGDYGYTF.